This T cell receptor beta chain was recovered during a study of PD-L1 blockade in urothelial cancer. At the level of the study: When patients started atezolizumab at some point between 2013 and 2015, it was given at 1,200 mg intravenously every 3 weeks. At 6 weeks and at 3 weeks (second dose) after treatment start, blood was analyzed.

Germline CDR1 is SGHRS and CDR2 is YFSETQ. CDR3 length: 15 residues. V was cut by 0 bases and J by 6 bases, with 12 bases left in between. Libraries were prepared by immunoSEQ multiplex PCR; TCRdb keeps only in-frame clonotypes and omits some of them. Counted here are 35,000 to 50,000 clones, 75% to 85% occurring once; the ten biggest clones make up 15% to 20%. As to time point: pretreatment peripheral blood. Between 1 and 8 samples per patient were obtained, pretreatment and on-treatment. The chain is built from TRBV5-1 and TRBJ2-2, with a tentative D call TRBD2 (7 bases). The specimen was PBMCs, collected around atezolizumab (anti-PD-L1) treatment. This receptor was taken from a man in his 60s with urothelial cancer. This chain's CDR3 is CASSLAARGPGELFF. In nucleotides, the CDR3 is TGCGCCAGCAGCTTGGCTGCGCGGGGGCCCGGGGAGCTGTTTTTT.